This T cell receptor beta chain is drawn from a study of Ad26.COV2.S vaccination and SARS-CoV-2 variants. Notes on the study in general: Higher spike-specific TCR breadth was found in vaccine recipients than in placebo recipients. Possibly, TCR breadth and depth analyses underestimated total T cell responses. Considerable breadth of spike-specific CD8+ and CD4+ T cell responses has reportedly been documented following vaccination. Whether participants received vaccine or placebo, their non-spike TCR breadth was similar.

About this clone: Its specificity is unknown.

The treatment: roughly 19 received Ad26.COV2.S at low or high dose, single or two shots; 5 received placebo; per-sample allocation not given. After the first vaccine or placebo injection, samples were drawn on day 63. Some clones are missing from TCRdb's copy, which holds only in-frame ones; the method was immunoSEQ multiplex PCR. The sample shows around 400,000 clones, 70% to 90% of them seen only once. Germline V gives CDR1 MNHEY, CDR2 SVGAGI. The V gene lost 5 bases and the J gene lost 2 bases, with 10 bases spanning the gap. The length of the CDR3 is 13 residues. The sample here was peripheral blood, taken in a trial of Ad26.COV2.S vaccine versus placebo. The genes are TRBV6-5 and TRBJ2-7, with a weak D call TRBD1 (6 bases). This receptor was identified in a person aged 18-60 years who received the Ad26.COV2.S COVID-19 vaccine or a placebo. DNA of the CDR3: TGTGCCAGCAGTACCCGGACAGCCTACGAGCAGTACTTC. Its translation is CASSTRTAYEQYF.